What follows are 10 T cell receptor beta chains derived from one specimen sequenced in a study of T cell responses to AZD1222 COVID-19 vaccine (dated by TCRdb to 2020 to 2022). Preparation of the library involved the immunoSEQ multiplex PCR assay. TCRdb mirrors the immuneACCESS table, restricted to in-frame sequences. Some clones are absent from its copies; in checked studies, under half trace to an unresolved V gene, and the reason for the others is unknown. The sample has about 82,000 clones on record, 83% of them singletons. Approximately 1.3% of the sample goes to the ten largest clones. Sample time point, as interpreted from the label and publication: about 28 days (+/-7) after the second vaccine dose. Material: peripheral blood, obtained 28 days after the second AZD1222 dose. The receptors shown here come from an adult who received the AZD1222 COVID-19 vaccine.

The chain couples TRBV6-4 to TRBJ1-1; 9 positions match TRBD1. The CDR3 is made up of 14 amino acids. J was trimmed by 2 bases and V by 6 bases; bases with no gene match: 4. Germline CDR1 MRHNA, CDR2 SNTAGT. CDR3 nucleotides: TGTGCCAGCAGGGGACAGGGAGCAAACACTGAAGCTTTCTTT. Its protein product is CASRGQGANTEAFF.

The CDR3 nucleotides are TGTGCCAGTAGTCCTACTCGGACTGGCTCCTACGAGCAGTACTTC. Protein sequence: CASSPTRTGSYEQYF. The chain links TRBV19 to TRBJ2-7, with TRBD2 as a possible D gene (5 bases). V lost 5 bases, J lost 0 bases, and 14 bases lay in between. This CDR3 is built from 15 residues. CDR1 LNHDA and CDR2 SQIVND come from the germline V gene (reference sequence).

The chain joins TRBV18 to TRBJ1-4, with TRBD1 as a possible D gene (5 bases). Deletions cut 0 bases from V and 10 bases from J, with 18 bases between. The CDR3 is made up of 16 amino acids. CDR1 and CDR2 from the germline V gene are KGHSH and LQKENI. The CDR3 here is CASSPPSGTAARKLFF. The CDR3 coding sequence is TGTGCCAGCTCACCACCGTCAGGGACCGCGGCTCGAAAACTGTTTTTT. The whole variable domain, filled in from reference TRBV18 and TRBJ1-4, reads NAGVMQNPRHLVRRRGQEARLRCSPMKGHSHVYWYRQLPEEGLKFMVYLQKENIIDESGMPKERFSAEFPKEGPSILRIQQVVRGDSAAYFCASSPPSGTAARKLFFGSGTQLSVL.

J is TRBJ1-1 and V is TRBV28; TRBD1 matches at 7 bases. The germline gives CDR1 MDHEN, CDR2 SYDVKM. The CDR3 has 14 amino acids. J lost 3 bases, V lost 7 bases, and 8 bases had no gene match. As DNA, the CDR3 is TGTGCCAGCACCGGGGGGGGGACAGACACTGAAGCTTTCTTT. Translating gives CASTGGGTDTEAFF.

The J gene is TRBJ2-7, the V gene TRBV27; TRBD1 matches at 11 bases. CDR3 length equals 19 residues. Germline CDR1 is MNHEY and CDR2 is SMNVEV (reference sequence). The V gene end was trimmed by 3 bases and the J gene end by 4 bases; junction bases not matched to a gene: 17. CDR3 protein: CASSLKPPPWTGGGYEQYF. The CDR3 DNA follows: TGTGCCAGCAGTTTGAAGCCCCCCCCTTGGACAGGGGGCGGATACGAGCAGTACTTC.

This clone was observed a single time. This chain links TRBV5-6 with TRBJ2-1, with 9 bases fitting TRBD2. This CDR3 contains 16 residues. CDR1 and CDR2 from the germline V gene are SGHDT and YYEEEE. V trimming: 0 bases; J trimming: 4 bases; junction bases outside the gene matches: 5. The CDR3 DNA reads as TGTGCCAGCAGCTTGGGTCCTGCGGGAGGGTACAATGAGCAGTTCTTC. This translates into CASSLGPAGGYNEQFF.

The sample holds a few counts of this clone. J is TRBJ2-1 and V is TRBV7-2, with D unresolved. Looked up from germline, CDR1 is SGHTA and CDR2 is FQGNSA. This CDR3 region has 16 residues. Trimming removed 4 bases at V and 5 bases at J, with 18 bases between. CDR3 DNA sequence: TGTGCCAGCAGCTCCCGACCCCTGGGTTCTAACAATGAGCAGTTCTTC. It is translated as CASSSRPLGSNNEQFF. Drawing the rest from reference TRBV7-2 and TRBJ2-1, the complete variable domain is GAGVSQSPSNKVTEKGKDVELRCDPISGHTALYWYRQSLGQGLEFLIYFQGNSAPDKSGLPSDRFSAERTGGSVSTLTIQRTQQEDSAVYLCASSSRPLGSNNEQFFGPGTRLTVL.

The chain is built from TRBV27 and TRBJ2-7; the D gene is possibly TRBD1 (5 bases). Germline V lookup: CDR1 MNHEY, CDR2 SMNVEV (reference sequence). Trimming cost V 1 base and J 2 bases, with 12 bases left between them. The CDR3 is 15 residues long. For the CDR3, the DNA is TGTGCCAGCAGTTTATGGGCAGGGCGACCCTACGAGCAGTACTTC. This encodes CASSLWAGRPYEQYF.

V gene TRBV7-8 combines with J gene TRBJ2-1; 8 bases align to TRBD2. The CDR3 has 16 amino acids. Looked up from germline, CDR1 is SGHVS and CDR2 is FQNEAQ. The V segment lost 3 bases and the J segment 3 bases; nucleotides outside the gene matches: 7. CDR3 loop: CASSLFSGIYYNEQFF. The DNA for the CDR3 is TGTGCCAGCAGCTTGTTTAGCGGGATTTACTACAATGAGCAGTTCTTC.

The gene calls are TRBV5-6 and TRBJ1-1; no clear D. This CDR3 region has 13 residues. Trimming took 0 bases from V and 9 from J, leaving 12 bases between them. Germline CDR1 reads SGHDT; CDR2 reads YYEEEE. In nucleotides, the CDR3 is TGTGCCAGCAGCTTGGCCGGTCAGGAACAAGCTTTCTTT. This codes for CASSLAGQEQAFF.